The rows below give T cell receptor beta chains drawn from one sample of a study of T cell responses to AZD1222 COVID-19 vaccine. The repertoire was sequenced with immunoSEQ multiplex PCR; TCRdb's copy has only in-frame clones and lacks some. The table includes around 100,000 clones, 80% to 85% detected once. The sample here was peripheral blood, taken on day 0 of AZD1222 vaccination. The receptors stem from an adult in good health. Both conserved end residues are part of each CDR3. D genes are given only for firm matches. Not every row has a clone size; where given, it reads once, few, many or a size class.

J gene | V gene | D gene | clone size | CDR3 protein | CDR3 DNA
TRBJ2-5 | TRBV10-3 | TRBD2 | - | CAISLSGTSGGPGRETQYF | TGTGCCATCAGCCTATCCGGGACTAGCGGGGGGCCGGGTAGGGAGACCCAGTACTTC
TRBJ2-5 | TRBV5-1 | - | few | CASSYSGPQETQYF | TGCGCCAGCAGCTACAGCGGCCCCCAAGAGACCCAGTACTTC
TRBJ1-1 | TRBV28 | - | - | CASTKPNTEAFF | TGTGCCAGCACGAAACCCAACACTGAAGCTTTCTTT
TRBJ1-1 | TRBV28 | - | - | CASNQGNTEAFF | TGTGCCAGCAATCAGGGAAACACTGAAGCTTTCTTT
TRBJ1-2 | TRBV28 | - | - | CASSLSYGINYGYTF | TGTGCCAGCAGTTTAAGCTACGGGATCAACTATGGCTACACCTTC
TRBJ1-3 | TRBV3-1/TRBV3-2 | - | few | CASSTGFSGNTIYF | TGTGCCAGCAGCACAGGGTTTTCTGGAAACACCATATATTTT
TRBJ2-7 | TRBV9 | TRBD2 | - | CASSIGTSGRGTYEQYF | TGTGCCAGCAGCATTGGGACTAGCGGGAGGGGCACCTACGAGCAGTACTTC
TRBJ2-7 | TRBV5-5 | - | - | CASSSGPGNPYEQYF | TGTGCCAGCAGCTCAGGTCCAGGCAACCCCTACGAGCAGTACTTC
TRBJ2-1 | TRBV18 | TRBD2 | - | CASSLASGSYNEQFF | TGTGCCAGCTCACTGGCTAGCGGATCCTACAATGAGCAGTTCTTC
TRBJ1-2 | TRBV28 | - | - | CASSSALGVRYTF | TGTGCCAGCAGCTCCGCCCTCGGGGTGCGCTACACCTTC
TRBJ2-7 | TRBV4-1 | TRBD1 | - | CASSQTGGYEQYF | TGCGCCAGCAGCCAGACAGGGGGCTACGAGCAGTACTTC
TRBJ1-6 | TRBV4-3 | TRBD1 | few | CASSQDPGQGLTPLHF | TGCGCCAGCAGCCAAGACCCAGGACAGGGTTTAACACCCCTCCACTTT
TRBJ1-5 | TRBV19 | - | - | CASSRFPGSNQPQHF | TGTGCCAGTAGTAGATTTCCGGGTAGCAATCAGCCCCAGCATTTT
TRBJ2-7 | TRBV6-5 | TRBD1 | - | CATQGQVAYEQYF | TGTGCCACCCAGGGACAGGTAGCCTACGAGCAGTACTTC
TRBJ1-2 | TRBV28 | - | few | CASSFGPLYGYTF | TGTGCCAGCAGTTTCGGCCCTCTCTATGGCTACACCTTC
TRBJ1-2 | TRBV7-3 | TRBD1 | - | CASSLTGHAGGGYTF | TGTGCCAGCAGCTTAACGGGACATGCAGGGGGCGGTTACACCTTC
TRBJ2-3 | TRBV7-9 | - | few | CASSQQADTQYF | TGTGCCAGCAGCCAGCAGGCAGATACGCAGTATTTT
TRBJ1-4 | TRBV27 | - | - | CASSLLGSGNEKLFF | TGTGCCAGCAGTTTACTCGGCAGTGGAAATGAAAAACTGTTTTTT
TRBJ1-2 | TRBV18 | TRBD1 | - | CASSKTGDYGYTF | TGTGCCAGCTCAAAGACAGGGGACTATGGCTACACCTTC
TRBJ2-1 | TRBV18 | - | - | CASSPPGGNEQFF | TGTGCCAGCTCACCACCGGGTGGCAATGAGCAGTTCTTC
TRBJ1-1 | TRBV7-2 | - | - | CASSSTPGVTEAFF | TGTGCCAGCAGCTCCACACCAGGGGTGACTGAAGCTTTCTTT
TRBJ2-2 | TRBV9 | - | - | CASSLAGPTNTGELFF | TGTGCCAGCAGCCTAGCAGGGCCGACGAACACCGGGGAGCTGTTTTTT
TRBJ1-1 | TRBV7-9 | - | - | CASSSNTEAFF | TGTGCCAGCAGCTCGAACACTGAAGCTTTCTTT
TRBJ1-4 | TRBV30 | TRBD1 | - | CAGHRGREEKLFF | TGTGCCGGGCACAGGGGGCGGGAAGAAAAACTGTTTTTT
TRBJ2-1 | TRBV15 | TRBD2 | - | CATSRFPGLAGGVSGYNEQFF | TGTGCCACCAGCAGATTCCCGGGACTAGCGGGGGGGGTTTCCGGCTACAATGAGCAGTTCTTC
TRBJ1-2 | TRBV2 | TRBD1 | - | CASSEDRVSYGYTF | TGTGCCAGCAGTGAGGACAGGGTGTCCTATGGCTACACCTTC
TRBJ2-1 | TRBV28 | - | - | CASSFGLRRAYNEQFF | TGTGCCAGCAGTTTCGGACTCCGGAGGGCCTACAATGAGCAGTTCTTC
TRBJ1-4 | TRBV4-1 | - | few | CASSQEMADANEKLFF | TGCGCCAGCAGCCAAGAAATGGCAGATGCTAATGAAAAACTGTTTTTT
TRBJ2-7 | TRBV7-9 | TRBD2 | - | CASSFSSSGGYEQYF | TGTGCCAGCAGCTTCTCGTCTAGCGGAGGTTACGAGCAGTACTTC
TRBJ1-5 | TRBV6-1 | TRBD1 | - | CASSGRTGTNSNQPQHF | TGTGCCAGCAGTGGGAGGACAGGTACCAATAGCAATCAGCCCCAGCATTTT
TRBJ2-7 | TRBV28 | TRBD1 | - | CASSRIDRVHEQYF | TGTGCCAGCAGTAGGATCGACAGGGTCCACGAGCAGTACTTC
TRBJ2-7 | TRBV19 | - | - | CASSIGVAEDYEQYF | TGTGCCAGTAGTATTGGGGTTGCCGAAGACTACGAGCAGTACTTC
TRBJ1-5 | TRBV6-2/TRBV6-3 | TRBD1 | - | CASSSRQGASNQPQHF | TGTGCCAGCAGTTCTAGACAGGGGGCAAGCAATCAGCCCCAGCATTTT
TRBJ2-2 | TRBV18 | - | - | CASSPVLSSDTGELFF | TGTGCCAGCTCACCAGTACTAAGCTCAGACACCGGGGAGCTGTTTTTT
TRBJ1-2 | TRBV18 | TRBD1 | - | CASSPGQGSGYTF | TGTGCCAGCTCACCGGGACAGGGGTCTGGCTACACCTTC
TRBJ1-5 | TRBV18 | - | - | CASSPQGINQPQHF | TGTGCCAGCTCACCACAGGGGATAAATCAGCCCCAGCATTTT
TRBJ2-7 | TRBV5-1 | - | - | CASSPLTAGEQYF | TGCGCCAGCAGCCCCCTAACCGCGGGCGAGCAGTACTTC
TRBJ2-7 | TRBV5-1 | TRBD2 | - | CASSPWTSGGYEQYF | TGCGCCAGCAGCCCCTGGACTAGCGGGGGCTACGAGCAGTACTTC
TRBJ2-7 | TRBV24-1 | TRBD2 | - | CATSRSGGEQYF | TGTGCCACCAGCAGGTCGGGGGGCGAGCAGTACTTC
TRBJ2-7 | TRBV5-1 | TRBD1 | few | CASSSGTGYEQYF | TGCGCCAGCAGCTCCGGGACAGGCTACGAGCAGTACTTC